A selection of T cell receptor beta chains follows, all from one sample in a study of T cells in Graves' hyperthyroidism and ophthalmopathy. TCRdb analysed the multiplex PCR reads with MiXCR anew, one entry per CDR3 protein. The data show hundreds of thousands of distinct CDR3 sequences, with around 13% seen just once and roughly 10% held by the top ten. Sequencing input: blood. These receptor sequences come from a woman between 18 and 30 years old with Graves' hyperthyroidism. CDR3s include the opening cysteine and the closing phenylalanine or tryptophan. Fields, in order: J gene, V gene, CDR3 protein.

j_call: TRBJ1-6
v_call: TRBV11-3
cdr3_aa: CASSLEWNSPLHF

j_call: TRBJ2-1
v_call: TRBV10-1
cdr3_aa: CASSGQGMRNEQFF

j_call: TRBJ2-3
v_call: TRBV7-9
cdr3_aa: CASSLGEAGGTDTQYF

j_call: TRBJ1-4
v_call: TRBV28
cdr3_aa: CASSHRTGAGEKLFF

j_call: TRBJ2-3
v_call: TRBV7-9
cdr3_aa: CASAWDRGRTDTQYF

j_call: TRBJ1-2
v_call: TRBV5-5
cdr3_aa: CASSYRTRDYGYTF

j_call: TRBJ2-7
v_call: TRBV20-1
cdr3_aa: CSASRLAGATGGEQYF

j_call: TRBJ2-5
v_call: TRBV10-3
cdr3_aa: CAISVTGRAETQYF

j_call: TRBJ2-7
v_call: TRBV6-5
cdr3_aa: CASSYSTLPFYEQYF

j_call: TRBJ2-1
v_call: TRBV7-9
cdr3_aa: CASSLVLGRTDYNEQFF

j_call: TRBJ2-1
v_call: TRBV7-8
cdr3_aa: CASSSVVGPYNEQFF

j_call: TRBJ1-1
v_call: TRBV10-2
cdr3_aa: CASRGTLNTEAFF

j_call: TRBJ2-5
v_call: TRBV18
cdr3_aa: CASSPRQETQYF

j_call: TRBJ1-1
v_call: TRBV15
cdr3_aa: CATWPGSPSYVGVNTEAFF

j_call: TRBJ1-1
v_call: TRBV24-1
cdr3_aa: CATMKGTEAFF

j_call: TRBJ1-5
v_call: TRBV7-2
cdr3_aa: CASSRRGNQPQHF

j_call: TRBJ1-1
v_call: TRBV15
cdr3_aa: CATSRDGKGGTEAFF

j_call: TRBJ2-3
v_call: TRBV11-2
cdr3_aa: CASSFGTSGGTDTQYF

j_call: TRBJ1-2
v_call: TRBV20-1
cdr3_aa: CSASSPGGASGGGYGYTF

j_call: TRBJ2-3
v_call: TRBV13
cdr3_aa: CASSLYGREIDTQYF

j_call: TRBJ2-5
v_call: TRBV11-2
cdr3_aa: CASTSGLAGRYKQETQYF

j_call: TRBJ1-6
v_call: TRBV7-9
cdr3_aa: CASSKRGDRVYSPLHF

j_call: TRBJ1-2
v_call: TRBV6-1
cdr3_aa: CASREGGYGYTF

j_call: TRBJ2-1
v_call: TRBV28
cdr3_aa: CASSRGFFSGSVPYNEQFF

j_call: TRBJ2-7
v_call: TRBV18
cdr3_aa: CASSLRVGQGMIHEQYF

j_call: TRBJ2-1
v_call: TRBV7-9
cdr3_aa: CASSGGRENYNEQFF

j_call: TRBJ2-1
v_call: TRBV25-1
cdr3_aa: CASSDTGNEQFF

j_call: TRBJ2-1
v_call: TRBV9
cdr3_aa: CASSVTGGSYNEQFF

j_call: TRBJ1-1
v_call: TRBV2
cdr3_aa: CASMVPDKNTEAFF

j_call: TRBJ2-7
v_call: TRBV6-1
cdr3_aa: CASSEGGGWIAGSAYEQYF

j_call: TRBJ2-1
v_call: TRBV30
cdr3_aa: CVVNEQFF

j_call: TRBJ2-1
v_call: TRBV6-2/TRBV6-3
cdr3_aa: CASSRGGGPSNEQFF

j_call: TRBJ2-3
v_call: TRBV5-1
cdr3_aa: CASSLGQGHTDTQYF

j_call: TRBJ2-7
v_call: TRBV10-3
cdr3_aa: CAISTKRQGPAGEQYF

j_call: TRBJ2-5
v_call: TRBV20-1
cdr3_aa: CSAKLGETQYF

j_call: TRBJ1-2
v_call: TRBV20-1
cdr3_aa: CSASLALANYGYTF

j_call: TRBJ2-1
v_call: TRBV9
cdr3_aa: CASSSYTPAPQSGRSYNEQFF

j_call: TRBJ2-7
v_call: TRBV19
cdr3_aa: CASSITEKYEQYF

j_call: TRBJ2-5
v_call: TRBV20-1
cdr3_aa: CSARDLNREETQYF

j_call: TRBJ1-4
v_call: TRBV20-1
cdr3_aa: CSARTAGGEKLFF

j_call: TRBJ2-1
v_call: TRBV27
cdr3_aa: CASSLVGFNLNEQFF

j_call: TRBJ1-3
v_call: TRBV11-3
cdr3_aa: CASSSGFSLPPGNTIYF

j_call: TRBJ2-7
v_call: TRBV13
cdr3_aa: CASSRGTGAREQYF

j_call: TRBJ2-1
v_call: TRBV14
cdr3_aa: CASSVYRGSYNEQFF

j_call: TRBJ2-4
v_call: TRBV12-3/TRBV12-4
cdr3_aa: CASSPLTSGRADIQYF

j_call: TRBJ2-7
v_call: TRBV6-9
cdr3_aa: CASSSPGAYEQYF

j_call: TRBJ2-1
v_call: TRBV7-9
cdr3_aa: CASSETFTSGILNEQFF

j_call: TRBJ2-3
v_call: TRBV5-1
cdr3_aa: CASSGGRVASGSSPTDTQYF

j_call: TRBJ2-3
v_call: TRBV18
cdr3_aa: CASSGDRGTDTQYF

j_call: TRBJ1-1
v_call: TRBV12-3/TRBV12-4
cdr3_aa: CASTLTGARVLDTEASF

j_call: TRBJ2-5
v_call: TRBV20-1
cdr3_aa: CSARDPNKDRAQETQYF

j_call: TRBJ1-5
v_call: TRBV7-8
cdr3_aa: CASSFLGTGVDQPQHF

j_call: TRBJ2-3
v_call: TRBV18
cdr3_aa: CASSPRWAEGTDTQYF

j_call: TRBJ2-7
v_call: TRBV6-2/TRBV6-3
cdr3_aa: CASSTTGGRSYEQYF

j_call: TRBJ2-1
v_call: TRBV11-3
cdr3_aa: CASSYTIAGVASPRQFF

j_call: TRBJ1-3
v_call: TRBV11-2
cdr3_aa: CASGTGISGNTIYF

j_call: TRBJ2-1
v_call: TRBV7-8
cdr3_aa: CASSLGGRAPSNEQFF